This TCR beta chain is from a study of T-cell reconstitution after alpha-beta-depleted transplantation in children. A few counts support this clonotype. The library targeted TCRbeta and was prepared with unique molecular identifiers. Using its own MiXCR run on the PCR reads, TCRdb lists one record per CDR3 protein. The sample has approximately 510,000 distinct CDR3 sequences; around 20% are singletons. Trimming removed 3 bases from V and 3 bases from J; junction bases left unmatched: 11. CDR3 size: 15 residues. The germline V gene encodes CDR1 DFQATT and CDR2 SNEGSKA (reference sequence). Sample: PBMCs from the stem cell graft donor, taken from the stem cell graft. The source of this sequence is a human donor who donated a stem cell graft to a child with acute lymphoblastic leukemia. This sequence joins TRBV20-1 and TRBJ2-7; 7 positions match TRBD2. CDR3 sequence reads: CSASPSHGRIYEQYF. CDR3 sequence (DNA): TGCAGTGCTAGCCCGTCTCACGGGAGGATCTACGAGCAGTACTTC.